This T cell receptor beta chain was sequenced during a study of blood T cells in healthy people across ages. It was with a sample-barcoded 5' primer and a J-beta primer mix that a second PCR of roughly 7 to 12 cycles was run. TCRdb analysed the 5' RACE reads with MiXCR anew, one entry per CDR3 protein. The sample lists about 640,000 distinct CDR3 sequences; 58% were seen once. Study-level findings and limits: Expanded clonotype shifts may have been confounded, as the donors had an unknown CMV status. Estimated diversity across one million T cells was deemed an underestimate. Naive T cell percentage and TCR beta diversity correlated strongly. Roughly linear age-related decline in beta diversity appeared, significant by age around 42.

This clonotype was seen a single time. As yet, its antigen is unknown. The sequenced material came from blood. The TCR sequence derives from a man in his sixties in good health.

CDR3 protein: CASSKYWEPYEQYF. CDR3 nucleotide sequence: TGTGCCAGCAGCAAATACTGGGAACCCTACGAGCAGTACTTC. The J gene is TRBJ2-7, the V gene TRBV21-1. TRBV21-1 is a pseudogene. The CDR3 is made up of 14 amino acids.